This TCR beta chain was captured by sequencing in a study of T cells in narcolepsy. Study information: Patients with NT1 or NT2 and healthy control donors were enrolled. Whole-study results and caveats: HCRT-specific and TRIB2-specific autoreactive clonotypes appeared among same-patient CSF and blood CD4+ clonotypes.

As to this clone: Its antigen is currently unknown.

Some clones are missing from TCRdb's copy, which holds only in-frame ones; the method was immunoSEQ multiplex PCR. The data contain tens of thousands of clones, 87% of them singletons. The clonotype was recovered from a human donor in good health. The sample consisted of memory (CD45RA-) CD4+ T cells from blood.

The CDR3 is CASSLSYGYTQYF. CDR3 sequence (DNA): TGTGCCAGCAGTTTATCTTACGGTTATACGCAGTATTTT. The chain uses TRBV27 and TRBJ2-3, with D unclear. Germline CDR1 reads MNHEY; CDR2 reads SMNVEV (reference sequence). The V gene lost 0 bases and the J gene lost 7 bases, with 8 bases spanning the gap. This CDR3 is built from 13 residues.